This is a list of T cell receptor beta chains from one sample in a study of CD8+CD57+ T cells in acquired aplastic anemia. TCRdb redid the calling of the reads with MiXCR, one entry per CDR3 protein. The sample consists of about 40,000 distinct CDR3 sequences, roughly 69% of them appearing once. Specimen: sorted CD4+, CD8+, or CD8+CD57+ T cells (not recorded which) from PBMCs. Receptor source: a human donor with aplastic anemia. CDR3s include the opening cysteine and the closing phenylalanine or tryptophan. The D gene is left open where the match is weak. Clone sizes are given selectively: once, few, many, or a class where the clone is expanded.

size: NA
V: TRBV4-2
J: TRBJ2-5
D: NA
DNA: TGTGCCAGCAGCCAAGACAGGGGAATAGAGACCCAGTACTTC
CDR3: CASSQDRGIETQYF

size: once
V: TRBV10-1
J: TRBJ1-1
D: NA
DNA: TGCGCCAGCAGTGAGGTTGCGGGGGAAGCTTTCTTT
CDR3: CASSEVAGEAFF

size: NA
V: TRBV10-3
J: TRBJ2-5
D: NA
DNA: TGTGCCATCAGTGGAACGGGGAAAGAGACCCAGTACTTC
CDR3: CAISGTGKETQYF

size: NA
V: TRBV15
J: TRBJ2-2
D: NA
DNA: TGTGCCACCAAGCCAGTGAACACCGGGGAGCTGTTTTTT
CDR3: CATKPVNTGELFF

size: many
V: TRBV2
J: TRBJ2-1
D: TRBD2
DNA: TGTGCCAGAGAGCGGGGGGGCATCAATGAGCAGTTCTTC
CDR3: CARERGGINEQFF

size: NA
V: TRBV7-8
J: TRBJ2-7
D: TRBD1
DNA: TGTGCCAGCAGCTCCCCGGGACAGGGGAAATACGAGCAGTACTTC
CDR3: CASSSPGQGKYEQYF

size: many
V: TRBV20-1
J: TRBJ2-4
D: NA
DNA: TGCAGTGCTCCCACTGGGAACATTCAGTACTTC
CDR3: CSAPTGNIQYF

size: NA
V: TRBV24-1
J: TRBJ1-2
D: TRBD1
DNA: TGTGCCACCAGTGAAATAAATGACAGGGAAAACTATGGCTACACCTTC
CDR3: CATSEINDRENYGYTF

size: NA
V: TRBV2
J: TRBJ2-7
D: NA
DNA: TGTGCCAGCAGTGTGGGGGATACGCAGTACTTC
CDR3: CASSVGDTQYF

size: NA
V: TRBV19
J: TRBJ1-1
D: NA
DNA: TGTGCCAGTAGTCAACCGGGACGGGCGAACACTGAAGCTTTCTTT
CDR3: CASSQPGRANTEAFF

size: NA
V: TRBV2
J: TRBJ2-1
D: NA
DNA: TGTGCCAGCAGCAAACAGGACATAAGGGGCAATGAGCAGTTCTTC
CDR3: CASSKQDIRGNEQFF

size: NA
V: TRBV20-1
J: TRBJ2-7
D: TRBD2
DNA: TGCAGTGCTCACCCGACTAGCGGGGGGACGTACGAGCAGTACTTC
CDR3: CSAHPTSGGTYEQYF

size: NA
V: TRBV11-1
J: TRBJ2-7
D: TRBD1
DNA: TGTGCCAGCAGCTTAGCCGGGACAGGGAACTACGAGCAGTACTTC
CDR3: CASSLAGTGNYEQYF

size: NA
V: TRBV29-1
J: TRBJ1-4
D: NA
DNA: TGCAGCGTCCCGAGGGGTGAAAAACTGTTTTTT
CDR3: CSVPRGEKLFF

size: many
V: TRBV19
J: TRBJ1-1
D: TRBD1
DNA: TGTGCCAGTAGTCCCTCAGGGGGTTATACTGAAGCTTTCTTT
CDR3: CASSPSGGYTEAFF

size: NA
V: TRBV7-8
J: TRBJ2-2
D: NA
DNA: TGTGCCAGCAGCGTAGACAGGAACACCGGGGAGCTGTTTTTT
CDR3: CASSVDRNTGELFF

size: NA
V: TRBV10-2
J: TRBJ1-5
D: NA
DNA: TGCGCCAGCACGGCAGGGTCTCAGCCCCAGCATTTT
CDR3: CASTAGSQPQHF

size: many
V: TRBV7-6
J: TRBJ2-2
D: TRBD2
DNA: TGTGCCAGCGGAGGGTCGTTAGCGGGCCGGAGCACCGGGGAGCTGTTTTTT
CDR3: CASGGSLAGRSTGELFF

size: few
V: TRBV2
J: TRBJ2-5
D: NA
DNA: TGTGCCAGCAGTGATTTGGATAGGGATCAGCCCCAGTACTTC
CDR3: CASSDLDRDQPQYF

size: NA
V: TRBV20-1
J: TRBJ2-7
D: NA
DNA: TGCAGTGCTAGAGATGGGAGGACCTACGAGCAGTACTTC
CDR3: CSARDGRTYEQYF

size: NA
V: TRBV10-3
J: TRBJ2-7
D: TRBD1
DNA: TGTGCCATCATGAGGGGGCTGTCTGACGAGCAGTACTTC
CDR3: CAIMRGLSDEQYF

size: NA
V: TRBV11-2
J: TRBJ1-5
D: NA
DNA: TGTGCCAGTACCAGGACTTGGGAACAGGACAGCAATCAGCCCCAGCATTTT
CDR3: CASTRTWEQDSNQPQHF

size: many
V: TRBV28
J: TRBJ1-1
D: TRBD1
DNA: TGTGCCAGCAGTACTAAGAGGGGGCGCGGCACTGAAGCTTTCTTT
CDR3: CASSTKRGRGTEAFF

size: NA
V: TRBV7-8
J: TRBJ1-1
D: NA
DNA: TGTGCCAGCAGCTTCAACAGGATGGGCACTGAAGCTTTCTTT
CDR3: CASSFNRMGTEAFF

size: many
V: TRBV11-1
J: TRBJ1-2
D: NA
DNA: TGTGCCAGCAGCCTAGCCACCCACGGGGAACTCAGCTATGGCTACACCTTC
CDR3: CASSLATHGELSYGYTF

size: NA
V: TRBV29-1
J: TRBJ1-1
D: NA
DNA: TGCAGCGGCCCGACAAAGGTGAACACTGAAGCTTTCTTT
CDR3: CSGPTKVNTEAFF

size: NA
V: TRBV7-8
J: TRBJ2-7
D: NA
DNA: TGTGCCAGCAGCTCCCCGGGACAGCAGTACTTC
CDR3: CASSSPGQQYF

size: once
V: TRBV2
J: TRBJ2-2
D: NA
DNA: TGTGCCAGCAGAAGGACAGAATCGAACACCGGGGAGCTGTTTTTT
CDR3: CASRRTESNTGELFF

size: few
V: TRBV25-1
J: TRBJ1-4
D: NA
DNA: TGTGCCAGCAGTGAAATGGCCAACAATGAAAAACTGTTTTTT
CDR3: CASSEMANNEKLFF

size: NA
V: TRBV2
J: TRBJ2-7
D: NA
DNA: TGTGCCAGCAGTGAAAGGGCAGGGGGGATCAACGAGCAGTACTTC
CDR3: CASSERAGGINEQYF

size: many
V: TRBV5-6
J: TRBJ1-4
D: NA
DNA: TGTGCCAGCAGCTTGATGACAGAAGGGAATGAAAAACTGTTTTTT
CDR3: CASSLMTEGNEKLFF

size: NA
V: TRBV20-1
J: TRBJ2-7
D: NA
DNA: TGCAGTGCTTTCAGTTCCGGGACCACCTACGAGCAGTACTTC
CDR3: CSAFSSGTTYEQYF

size: NA
V: TRBV11-2
J: TRBJ2-1
D: NA
DNA: TGTGCCAGCACCTTCAACGCGGGCCACGATGAGCAGTTCTTC
CDR3: CASTFNAGHDEQFF

size: NA
V: TRBV7-9
J: TRBJ1-5
D: NA
DNA: TGTGCCAGCAGCTTAGAGGGCCAGCATTTT
CDR3: CASSLEGQHF

size: NA
V: TRBV19
J: TRBJ2-7
D: NA
DNA: TGTGCCAGTAAACTGGCAGGATCCTACGAGCAGTACTTC
CDR3: CASKLAGSYEQYF

size: NA
V: TRBV20-1
J: TRBJ1-2
D: NA
DNA: TGCAGTGCTACGCCGCCAGGGCGGCATGGCTACACCTTC
CDR3: CSATPPGRHGYTF

size: many
V: TRBV12-3/TRBV12-4
J: TRBJ1-4
D: NA
DNA: TGTGCCAGCAGTTTAGGGGGCACTAATGAAAAACTGTTTTTT
CDR3: CASSLGGTNEKLFF

size: NA
V: TRBV7-2
J: TRBJ1-2
D: TRBD1
DNA: TGTGCCAGCAGCTTAACAGGGGATGGCTACACCTTC
CDR3: CASSLTGDGYTF

size: many
V: TRBV28
J: TRBJ1-1
D: NA
DNA: TGTGCCAGCAGAGAAAGGAACACTGAAGCTTTCTTT
CDR3: CASRERNTEAFF

size: NA
V: TRBV29-1
J: TRBJ2-5
D: NA
DNA: TGCAGCGTTGCCAGAGAGACCCAGTACTTC
CDR3: CSVARETQYF

size: once
V: TRBV29-1
J: TRBJ1-1
D: NA
DNA: TGCAGCGTTGAAGGAGGGTTTAACACTGAAGCTTTCTTT
CDR3: CSVEGGFNTEAFF